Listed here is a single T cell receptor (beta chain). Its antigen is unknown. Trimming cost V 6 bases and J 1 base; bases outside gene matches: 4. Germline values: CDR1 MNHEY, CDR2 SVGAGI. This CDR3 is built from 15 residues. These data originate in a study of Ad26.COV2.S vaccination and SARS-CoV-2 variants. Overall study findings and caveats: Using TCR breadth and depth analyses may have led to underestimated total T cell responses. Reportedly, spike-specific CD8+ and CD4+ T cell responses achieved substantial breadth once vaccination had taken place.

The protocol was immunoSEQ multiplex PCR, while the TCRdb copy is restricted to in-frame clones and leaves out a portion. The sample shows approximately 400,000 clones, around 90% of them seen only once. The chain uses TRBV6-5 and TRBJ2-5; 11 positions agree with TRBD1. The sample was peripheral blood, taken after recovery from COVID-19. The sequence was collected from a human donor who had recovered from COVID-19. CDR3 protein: CASSAGTGGQETQYF. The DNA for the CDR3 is TGTGCCAGCAGCGCCGGGACAGGGGGCCAAGAGACCCAGTACTTC.